This T cell receptor beta chain was identified during a study of blood T cell repertoires in COVID-19. The repertoire was sequenced with immunoSEQ multiplex PCR; TCRdb's copy has only in-frame clones and lacks some. The sample contains around 160,000 clones, 80% to 90% of which appear only once. The CDR3 runs to 14 residues. Between the trimmed V and J ends, which lost 6 bases and 4 bases, there was a span of 16 bases. Germline V CDR1 and CDR2: MNHEY, SVGAGI. This TCR derives from a man aged 55 to 70 with acute or convalescent COVID-19. The chain links TRBV6-5 to TRBJ2-7; tentatively, D is TRBD2 (6 bases). Input material: peripheral blood. The CDR3 sequence: CASSSRGRGYEQYF. The CDR3 bases are TGTGCCAGCAGCTCACGGGGTCGGGGGTACGAGCAGTACTTC.